These T cell receptor beta chains were read from a single sample in a study of shared clonotypes between healthy human individuals. Libraries were prepared by immunoSEQ multiplex PCR; TCRdb keeps only in-frame clonotypes and omits some of them. There are about 1.1 million clones in the sample; approximately 80% occur only once, and 0.6% to 0.75% lies in the top ten. Sequencing input: memory CD4+ T cells from PBMCs. The source is a young man in good health. Some clones in this sample may be carry-over from other donors' samples. The CDR3 runs from the conserved cysteine through the conserved F or W. Fields, in order: D gene, V gene, clone size, J gene, CDR3 protein, CDR3 DNA. The D gene is left open where the match is weak. Size tells how often a clone was seen (once, few, many) or the class of an expanded clone, and some rows leave it out.

TRBD2	TRBV18	-	TRBJ2-7	CASSPVSGMLAVSSYEQYF	TGTGCCAGCTCACCAGTCTCCGGAATGCTAGCGGTTAGCTCCTACGAGCAGTACTTC
-	TRBV2	-	TRBJ1-4	CASSKTGITNEKLFF	TGTGCCAGCAGTAAAACAGGGATCACTAATGAAAAACTGTTTTTT
-	TRBV5-6	-	TRBJ1-5	CASSFDRNQPQHF	TGTGCCAGCAGTTTCGACAGGAATCAGCCCCAGCATTTT
TRBD1	TRBV7-2	many	TRBJ2-7	CASSRRKGQGKPYEQYF	TGTGCCAGCAGCCGACGCAAAGGACAGGGAAAACCCTACGAGCAGTACTTC
-	TRBV7-2	once	TRBJ2-1	CASSLVWGYNEQFF	TGTGCCAGCAGCTTAGTATGGGGGTACAATGAGCAGTTCTTC
-	TRBV19	-	TRBJ1-1	CASTRESGSTEAFF	TGTGCCAGTACACGGGAATCCGGTAGCACTGAAGCTTTCTTT
TRBD2	TRBV5-4	-	TRBJ2-2	CASSARPSGRGNTGELFF	TGTGCCAGCAGCGCCCGGCCTAGCGGGAGGGGGAACACCGGGGAGCTGTTTTTT
-	TRBV4-3	-	TRBJ1-1	CASSQERFYTEAFF	TGCGCCAGCAGCCAAGAGAGATTTTACACTGAAGCTTTCTTT
-	TRBV5-4	-	TRBJ2-3	CASRLHSFPDTQYF	TGTGCCAGCAGACTACACAGCTTCCCCGATACGCAGTATTTT
-	TRBV13	once	TRBJ1-2	CASSIYLRNRDGYTF	TGTGCCAGCAGCATCTACCTCAGAAATAGGGATGGCTACACCTTC
-	TRBV21-1	-	TRBJ2-5	CASSKGDPGDETQYF	TGTGCCAGCAGCAAAGGGGACCCGGGGGATGAGACCCAGTACTTC
-	TRBV5-6	-	TRBJ1-1	CASSFGTYTEAFF	TGTGCCAGCAGCTTTGGGACCTACACTGAAGCTTTCTTT
TRBD1	TRBV4-1	few	TRBJ2-7	CASSQGDRRGEQYF	TGCGCCAGCAGCCAAGGGGACAGGAGGGGCGAGCAGTACTTC
-	TRBV2	-	TRBJ2-7	CASSEAPPYEQYF	TGTGCCAGCAGTGAAGCGCCTCCATACGAGCAGTACTTC
-	TRBV30	-	TRBJ2-2	CAWSVLEFTGELFF	TGTGCCTGGAGTGTACTAGAATTCACCGGGGAGCTGTTTTTT
-	TRBV15	-	TRBJ2-1	CATSPQGIWQFF	TGTGCCACCAGCCCCCAGGGAATTTGGCAGTTCTTC
-	TRBV7-3	-	TRBJ1-1	CASSLYGMNTEAFF	TGTGCCAGCAGCCTATACGGGATGAACACTGAAGCTTTCTTT
TRBD1	TRBV5-1	-	TRBJ1-4	CASSREDRTTNEKLFF	TGCGCCAGCAGCCGGGAGGACAGGACAACTAATGAAAAACTGTTTTTT
-	TRBV9	once	TRBJ2-2	CASSTQTPQTGELFF	TGTGCCAGCAGCACCCAGACACCTCAAACCGGGGAGCTGTTTTTT
TRBD1	TRBV28	-	TRBJ2-4	CASSPGQNKNIQYF	TGTGCCAGCAGTCCGGGACAGAACAAAAACATTCAGTACTTC
-	TRBV6-5	once	TRBJ1-4	CASSPQKRSEKLFF	TGTGCCAGCAGTCCTCAGAAGCGGTCTGAAAAACTGTTTTTT
TRBD1	TRBV28	-	TRBJ1-2	CASSLPGQFGYTF	TGTGCCAGCAGTCTTCCGGGACAGTTCGGCTACACCTTC
TRBD2	TRBV7-6	-	TRBJ2-7	CASSPISGRAGNEQYF	TGTGCCAGCAGCCCGATTAGCGGGAGGGCTGGGAACGAGCAGTACTTC
-	TRBV7-3	-	TRBJ1-1	CASSLTVNTEAFF	TGTGCCAGCAGCTTAACGGTGAACACTGAAGCTTTCTTT
TRBD2	TRBV19	-	TRBJ2-1	CASSILSELAGLSYNEQFF	TGTGCCAGTAGTATCCTATCCGAACTAGCGGGATTGAGTTACAATGAGCAGTTCTTC
-	TRBV7-9	-	TRBJ1-1	CASSLRVSTEAFF	TGTGCCAGCAGCTTAAGGGTCAGCACTGAAGCTTTCTTT
-	TRBV29-1	once	TRBJ2-7	CSVGQFSYEQYF	TGCAGCGTAGGACAGTTCTCCTACGAGCAGTACTTC
-	TRBV27	-	TRBJ1-1	CASSYAGTRKLEAFF	TGTGCCAGCAGCTATGCAGGGACACGCAAGCTTGAAGCTTTCTTT
-	TRBV30	-	TRBJ1-2	CAWSGAVGYTF	TGTGCCTGGTCAGGGGCGGTGGGCTACACCTTC
-	TRBV28	-	TRBJ1-1	CASHSRGLNTEAFF	TGTGCCAGCCACTCTCGGGGGTTGAACACTGAAGCTTTCTTT
-	TRBV7-6	-	TRBJ2-3	CASSPQRAGDTQYF	TGTGCCAGCAGCCCGCAAAGGGCGGGAGATACGCAGTATTTT
-	TRBV6-5	-	TRBJ1-4	CASSYLGTNEKLFF	TGTGCCAGCAGTTACTTGGGTACTAATGAAAAACTGTTTTTT
-	TRBV27	-	TRBJ2-7	CASSTPGQYF	TGTGCCAGCAGCACCCCGGGGCAGTACTTC
TRBD1	TRBV5-4	-	TRBJ1-5	CASSLKGAGQPQHF	TGTGCCAGCAGCTTGAAGGGGGCGGGTCAGCCCCAGCATTTT
TRBD1	TRBV10-3	-	TRBJ2-1	CAISRDSTNEQFF	TGTGCCATCAGTCGGGACAGTACCAATGAGCAGTTCTTC
-	TRBV7-2	-	TRBJ1-2	CASSLGSRRGYTF	TGTGCCAGCAGCTTAGGATCTAGAAGGGGCTACACCTTC
-	TRBV6-1	few	TRBJ1-1	CASRVGDRNTEAFF	TGTGCCAGCCGAGTGGGGGACCGTAACACTGAAGCTTTCTTT
TRBD1	TRBV28	-	TRBJ2-2	CASSSLLSGQGTGELFF	TGTGCCAGCAGTTCCCTTCTTAGCGGACAGGGTACCGGGGAGCTGTTTTTT
-	TRBV11-3	few	TRBJ2-3	CASSDNTDTQYF	TGTGCCAGCAGCGATAACACAGATACGCAGTATTTT
-	TRBV27	-	TRBJ2-1	CASWGQAFYNEQFF	TGTGCCAGCTGGGGGCAGGCGTTTTACAATGAGCAGTTCTTC
-	TRBV15	-	TRBJ2-4	CATSRDSSDIQYF	TGTGCCACCAGCAGAGATTCTTCCGACATTCAGTACTTC
-	TRBV28	-	TRBJ2-5	CASSLNPQTQYF	TGTGCCAGCAGTTTAAACCCGCAGACCCAGTACTTC
-	TRBV4-3	once	TRBJ2-2	CASSQDFPGRRTGELFF	TGCGCCAGCAGCCAAGACTTCCCAGGTCGAAGGACCGGGGAGCTGTTTTTT
-	TRBV7-9	-	TRBJ2-2	CASSFSGSGELFF	TGTGCCAGCAGCTTTTCAGGGTCCGGGGAGCTGTTTTTT
-	TRBV5-8	-	TRBJ2-3	CASSTYGYSATDTQYF	TGTGCCAGCAGCACCTATGGCTACTCAGCAACAGATACGCAGTATTTT
-	TRBV25-1	-	TRBJ2-5	CASRDQGGRETQYF	TGTGCCAGCCGGGACCAGGGAGGTAGGGAGACCCAGTACTTC
-	TRBV18	once	TRBJ2-5	CASSARQTQETQYF	TGTGCCAGCTCAGCGAGACAGACCCAAGAGACCCAGTACTTC
TRBD2	TRBV5-4	-	TRBJ2-1	CASNAGGPHNEQFF	TGTGCCAGCAACGCGGGAGGGCCCCACAATGAGCAGTTCTTC
TRBD2	TRBV7-2	-	TRBJ2-1	CASSLRSLAGWGEQFF	TGTGCCAGCAGCTTACGGTCGCTAGCGGGATGGGGTGAGCAGTTCTTC
TRBD1	TRBV27	-	TRBJ1-2	CASRDTGGYGYTF	TGTGCCAGCAGGGACACAGGGGGCTATGGCTACACCTTC
-	TRBV18	-	TRBJ2-3	CASSSRRTEDTQYF	TGTGCCAGCTCATCGAGGAGGACCGAAGATACGCAGTATTTT
TRBD1	TRBV6-5	-	TRBJ2-7	CASSYSTGSINEQYF	TGTGCCAGCAGTTACTCGACAGGGTCTATCAACGAGCAGTACTTC
-	TRBV29-1	few	TRBJ2-3	CSVEDPGERGMRTDTQYF	TGCAGCGTTGAAGATCCGGGGGAGCGAGGAATGCGCACAGATACGCAGTATTTT
-	TRBV5-1	once	TRBJ2-7	CASRGSLSSYEQYF	TGCGCCAGCAGGGGGTCACTGAGCTCCTACGAGCAGTACTTC
-	TRBV29-1	-	TRBJ2-7	CSVDGSSYEQYF	TGCAGCGTTGACGGATCCTCCTACGAGCAGTACTTC
-	TRBV6-5	-	TRBJ2-6	CASTPRVSGANVLTF	TGTGCCAGCACCCCGCGGGTCTCTGGGGCCAACGTCCTGACTTTC
-	TRBV27	few	TRBJ1-5	CASSRTRESNQPQHF	TGTGCCAGCAGCCGAACCCGGGAGAGCAATCAGCCCCAGCATTTT
-	TRBV2	few	TRBJ1-3	CASTGFSGNTIYF	TGTGCCAGCACAGGGTTCTCTGGAAACACCATATATTTT
TRBD2	TRBV13	-	TRBJ2-3	CASSTSSGRFRDTQYF	TGTGCCAGCAGCACATCTAGCGGGAGGTTTAGGGATACGCAGTATTTT